Here is one TCR beta chain with its context. Its target is not known. Produced via immunoSEQ multiplex PCR; TCRdb's table is partial and in-frame only. The sample lists more than 70,000 clones; 85% to 90% were seen once. The data originate from a study of graft-versus-host responses after intestinal transplantation. About the study: All recipients were transplanted with multivisceral, liver-intestinal, or isolated intestinal grafts.

Germline lookup yields CDR1 SGHAT and CDR2 FQNNGV. The CDR3 is 15 amino acids. The V and J ends lost 1 base and 3 bases, in that order; junction bases with no gene match: 6. The origin of this receptor is a human donor who received an intestinal transplant. The sample here was unstimulated CD4+ T cells sorted from spleen or lymph node cells, taken before intestinal transplant. The genes are TRBV11-2 and TRBJ2-7, with 7 bases identical to TRBD2. CDR3 in amino acids: CASSLVTSSRYEQYF. The CDR3 DNA sequence: TGTGCCAGCAGCTTAGTGACTAGCTCCCGCTACGAGCAGTACTTC. Full variable domain (outside the CDR3, taken from reference TRBV11-2 and TRBJ2-7): EAGVAQSPRYKIIEKRQSVAFWCNPISGHATLYWYQQILGQGPKLLIQFQNNGVVDDSQLPKDRFSAERLKGVDSTLKIQPAKLEDSAVYLCASSLVTSSRYEQYFGPGTRLTVT.